This T cell receptor (beta chain) was identified in a study of T cell repertoires in cytomegalovirus infection. Germline assignment: CDR1 GTSNPN and CDR2 SVGIG (reference sequence). The CDR3 consists of 12 residues. Using its own MiXCR run on the reads, TCRdb lists one record per CDR3 protein. This repertoire shows roughly 300,000 distinct CDR3 sequences, about 23% found once; its top ten account for approximately 15%. This clonotype was found many times. One end of the junction fails to match germline, which may point to a read error. The gene calls are TRBV30 and TRBJ2-1; possible D gene TRBD1, 6 bases. The sequence came from a human donor in good health (CMV status not recorded). Some clones in this sample may be carry-over from other donors' samples. Sequenced input: PBMCs. The CDR3 DNA reads TGTGCCTGGACCCCCAGGGGCTCTATTCCTCACTTC. Translation: CAWTPRGSIPHF.